Following are 7 T cell receptor beta chains from one sample sequenced in a study of radiotherapy plus CTLA-4 blockade in lung cancer. Method: immunoSEQ multiplex PCR; TCRdb's copy keeps in-frame clones and lacks some. The repertoire has 90,000 to 100,000 clones, about 70% of them found once; the top ten carry roughly 3.1%. The specimen comprised peripheral blood, sampled from a patient treated with radiotherapy plus ipilimumab. These receptors all come from a human donor with non-small cell lung cancer who had a partial response to radiotherapy plus ipilimumab. Some clones in this sample may be carry-over from other donors' samples.

J is TRBJ2-5 and V is TRBV5-1, with TRBD1 matching 8 bases. CDR1 and CDR2 (germline): SGHRS, YFSETQ. V shed 2 bases and J 5 bases; nucleotides not matched to a gene: 8. The CDR3 has 15 amino acids. CDR3 nucleotides: TGCGCCAGCAGCTTAGCAGGGGGCAACGGGGAGACCCAGTACTTC. Translating it yields CASSLAGGNGETQYF.

V gene TRBV5-1 combines with J gene TRBJ2-5; D is unclear. The CDR3 has 15 amino acids. CDR1 and CDR2 from the germline V gene are SGHRS and YFSETQ. V shed 1 base and J shed 1 base, with 11 bases lying between them. The CDR3 loop is CASSLLGIPQETQYF. CDR3 DNA sequence: TGCGCCAGCAGCTTGTTGGGCATCCCCCAAGAGACCCAGTACTTC. The entire variable domain, with the rest obtained from reference TRBV5-1 and TRBJ2-5, is as follows: KAGVTQTPRYLIKTRGQQVTLSCSPISGHRSVSWYQQTPGQGLQFLFEYFSETQRNKGNFPGRFSGRQFSNSRSEMNVSTLELGDSALYLCASSLLGIPQETQYFGPGTRLLVL.

The J gene is TRBJ2-3, the V gene TRBV6-7; 11 nucleotides line up with TRBD1. TRBV6-7 is reported as an ORF; its role is uncertain. The CDR3 runs to 15 residues. The trim removed 6 bases at V and 3 bases at J, leaving 5 bases unmatched. CDR3 in DNA: TGTGCCAGCAGCCAGGGGACAGGGGGGACAGATACGCAGTATTTT. Translation gives CASSQGTGGTDTQYF.

V gene TRBV5-6 combines with J gene TRBJ1-1, with D uncertain. The V end lost 2 bases, the J end lost 4 bases, and 6 bases lay between the germline ends. From germline, CDR1 is SGHDT and CDR2 YYEEEE. This CDR3 contains 12 residues. CDR3 sequence: CASSFSVTEAFF. The CDR3 DNA is TGTGCCAGCAGCTTTTCGGTCACTGAAGCTTTCTTT.

The chain couples TRBV6-5 to TRBJ1-3; maybe TRBD1 (6 bases). Germline V gene sequence: CDR1 MNHEY, CDR2 SVGAGI. The V end lost 5 bases, the J end lost 2 bases, and 10 bases lay between the germline ends. The CDR3 length is 14 residues. The CDR3, as DNA: TGTGCCAGCAGTGACGGACAGACTGGAAACACCATATATTTT. It encodes CASSDGQTGNTIYF.

This clone was counted once. This chain links TRBV18 with TRBJ2-5, with D tentatively TRBD1 (6 bases). Gene TRBJ2-7 matches the end of the DNA better, so the J call may be wrong. The CDR3 has 13 amino acids. Germline assignment: CDR1 KGHSH and CDR2 LQKENI. The CDR3 DNA sequence: TGTGCCAGCTCACCACGACAGGACAACGAGCAGTACTTC. It is translated as CASSPRQDNEQYF.

The chain combines TRBV7-9 with TRBJ2-1; TRBD1 matches at 12 bases. The germline gives CDR1 SEHNR, CDR2 FQNEAQ (reference sequence). The CDR3 extends over 16 amino acids. The J segment lost 2 bases and the V segment lost 5 bases, leaving 4 bases of the junction unmatched. The CDR3 is CASSPRDRGPYNEQFF. Written as DNA, the CDR3 is TGTGCCAGCAGCCCGAGGGACAGGGGGCCCTACAATGAGCAGTTCTTC.